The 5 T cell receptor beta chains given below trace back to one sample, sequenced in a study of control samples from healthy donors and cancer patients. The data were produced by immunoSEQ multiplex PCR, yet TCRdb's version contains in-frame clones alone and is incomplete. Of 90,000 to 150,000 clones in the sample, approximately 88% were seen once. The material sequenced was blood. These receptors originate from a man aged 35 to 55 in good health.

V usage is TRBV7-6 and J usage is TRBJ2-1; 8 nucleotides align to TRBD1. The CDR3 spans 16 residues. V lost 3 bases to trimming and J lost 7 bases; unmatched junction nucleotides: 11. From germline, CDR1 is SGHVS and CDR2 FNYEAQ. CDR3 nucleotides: TGTGCCAGCAGCTTGAGGGCCGGACAGGGAAGAAATGAGCAGTTCTTC. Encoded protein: CASSLRAGQGRNEQFF.

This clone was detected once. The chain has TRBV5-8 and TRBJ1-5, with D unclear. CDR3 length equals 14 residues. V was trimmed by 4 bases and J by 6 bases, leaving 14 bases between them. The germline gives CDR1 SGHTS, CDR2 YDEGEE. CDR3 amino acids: CASSREGGSQPQHF. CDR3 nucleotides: TGTGCCAGCAGCCGTGAGGGAGGCTCTCAGCCCCAGCATTTT.

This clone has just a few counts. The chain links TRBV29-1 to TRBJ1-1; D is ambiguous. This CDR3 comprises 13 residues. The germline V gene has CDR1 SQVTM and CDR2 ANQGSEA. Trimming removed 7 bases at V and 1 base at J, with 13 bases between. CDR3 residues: CSASQATNTEAFF. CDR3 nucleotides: TGCAGCGCATCGCAGGCCACGAACACTGAAGCTTTCTTT.

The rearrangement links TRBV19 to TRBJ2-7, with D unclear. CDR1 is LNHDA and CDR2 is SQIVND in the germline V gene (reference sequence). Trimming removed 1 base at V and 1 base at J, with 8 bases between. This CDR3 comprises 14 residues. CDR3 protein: CASSIVGISYEQYF. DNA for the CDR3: TGTGCCAGTAGTATAGTCGGAATATCCTACGAGCAGTACTTC.

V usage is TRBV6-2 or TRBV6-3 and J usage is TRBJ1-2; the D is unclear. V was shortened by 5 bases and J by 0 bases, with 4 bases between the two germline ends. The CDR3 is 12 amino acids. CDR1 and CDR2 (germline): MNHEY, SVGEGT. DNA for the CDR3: TGTGCCAGCAGTCAGACTAACTATGGCTACACCTTC. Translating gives CASSQTNYGYTF.